These 25 T cell receptor beta chains originate from one sample sequenced in a study of cytomegalovirus exposure and HLA in healthy donors. PCR used 60 Vbeta primers and 13 Jbeta primers. Produced via immunoSEQ multiplex PCR; TCRdb's table is partial and in-frame only. The sample has some 180,000 clones, roughly 85% seen once. Sequences were obtained from PBMCs. Receptor source: a woman aged 18-29 years in good health and CMV-seronegative.

This chain uses TRBV6-5 with TRBJ2-5; 12 bases line up with TRBD2. The V and J ends lost 5 bases and 6 bases, in that order; junction bases with no gene match: 7. The CDR3 covers 15 residues. CDR1 is MNHEY and CDR2 is SVGAGI in the germline V gene. CDR3: CASSAGLAGSQTQYF. The CDR3 bases are TGTGCCAGCAGTGCCGGACTAGCGGGGAGCCAGACCCAGTACTTC.

Only a few counts were recorded for this clone. This chain uses TRBV6-7 with TRBJ1-1, with D possibly matching TRBD1 (5 bases). TRBV6-7 is designated an ORF whose function remains uncertain. Deletions cut 0 bases from V and 0 bases from J, with 11 bases between. CDR3 length equals 16 residues. CDR3: CASSYSEGHMNTEAFF. The CDR3 nucleotides read TGTGCCAGCAGTTACTCGGAGGGGCACATGAACACTGAAGCTTTCTTT.

The rearrangement links TRBV2 to TRBJ2-5, with 7 bases fitting TRBD2. The trim removed 4 bases at V and 4 bases at J, leaving 15 bases unmatched. Germline V lookup: CDR1 SNHLY, CDR2 FYNNEI. This CDR3 has 17 residues. The CDR3 protein is CASSVSGRAALTETQYF. The CDR3 nucleotides read TGTGCCAGCAGTGTTTCAGGGAGGGCCGCGTTAACAGAGACCCAGTACTTC.

The V call is TRBV19, the J call TRBJ2-6; TRBD1 is a possible D gene (5 bases). Trimming took off 4 bases at V and 2 bases at J, with 9 bases between the two ends. Germline V gene data show CDR1 as LNHDA and CDR2 as SQIVND (reference sequence). The CDR3 spans 15 residues. CDR3 sequence: CASSNTGPGANVLTF. The CDR3 DNA sequence: TGTGCCAGTAGTAATACAGGACCTGGGGCCAACGTCCTGACTTTC.

This clone has a handful of counts. CDR3 amino acids: CSPRRVDTEAFF. The CDR3 DNA is TGCAGCCCCCGGAGGGTGGACACTGAAGCTTTCTTT. The V and J genes are TRBV29-1 and TRBJ1-1; no firm D call. Germline V lookup: CDR1 SQVTM, CDR2 ANQGSEA. Deletions cut 8 bases from V and 3 bases from J, with 13 bases between. CDR3 length: 12 residues.

The V call is TRBV28, the J call TRBJ1-3; D gene uncertain. V lost 10 bases and J 0 bases, leaving 13 bases between the germline ends. The CDR3 loop spans 14 amino acids. Per germline, CDR1 MDHEN and CDR2 SYDVKM. CDR3 region: CATAGGYSGNTIYF. The CDR3 region has the DNA TGTGCCACCGCAGGAGGATACTCTGGAAACACCATATATTTT.

The V call is TRBV29-1, the J call TRBJ1-1; D call uncertain. The CDR3 is 13 residues long. Germline V CDR1 and CDR2: SQVTM, ANQGSEA. V dropped 4 bases and J dropped 4 bases, with 13 bases sitting between them. CDR3 sequence reads: CSVGTATATEAFF. The DNA of the CDR3 is TGCAGCGTTGGGACTGCGACGGCCACTGAAGCTTTCTTT.

The chain has TRBV19 and TRBJ1-4; D is unresolved. Trimming took off 2 bases at V and 8 bases at J, with 15 bases between the two ends. The CDR3 is 15 residues long. CDR1 is LNHDA, CDR2 SQIVND, per germline (reference sequence). In nucleotides, the CDR3 is TGTGCCAGTAGTATATCTTATCTCCGCCGGGAAAAACTGTTTTTT. It encodes CASSISYLRREKLFF.

The V gene is TRBV5-6, the J gene TRBJ2-3; 14 bases agree with TRBD2. Germline CDR1 and CDR2: SGHDT and YYEEEE. The trim removed 0 bases at V and 7 bases at J, leaving 13 bases unmatched. There are 19 residues in the CDR3. Here the CDR3 DNA reads TGTGCCAGCAGCTTGGAGGGACTAGCGGGAGTTGAGGTTAGAAATACGCAGTATTTT. Translated, it gives CASSLEGLAGVEVRNTQYF.

The chain couples TRBV9 to TRBJ2-2; 7 bases agree with TRBD2. The V segment lost 1 base and the J segment 9 bases; nucleotides outside the gene matches: 9. The CDR3 runs to 15 residues. CDR1 is SGDLS and CDR2 is YYNGEE in the germline V gene. The CDR3 reads CASSVWGGGPRELFF. The CDR3 nucleotides read TGTGCCAGCAGCGTATGGGGGGGAGGGCCCAGGGAGCTGTTTTTT.

This clone came up a few times. The chain is built from TRBV11-2 and TRBJ2-5; no clear D. Trimming cost V 3 bases and J 2 bases, with 7 bases left between them. This CDR3 has 13 amino acids. Per the germline V gene, CDR1 is SGHAT and CDR2 is FQNNGV. CDR3 residues: CASSLVTQETQYF. The CDR3 bases are TGTGCCAGCAGCTTGGTGACACAAGAGACCCAGTACTTC.

V and J are TRBV15 and TRBJ2-1, with D maybe TRBD1 (7 bases). The V end lost 5 bases, the J end lost 2 bases, and 13 bases lay between the germline ends. Germline CDR1 and CDR2: LNHNV and YYDKDF (reference sequence). The CDR3 contains 15 residues. CDR3 residues: CATSSGGPPYNEQFF. CDR3 sequence (DNA): TGTGCCACCAGCTCAGGGGGGCCCCCCTACAATGAGCAGTTCTTC.

This clone was detected a few times. The chain joins TRBV6-6 to TRBJ1-2, with D uncertain. V was clipped by 7 bases and J by 8 bases, with 20 bases between them. The germline gives CDR1 MNHNY, CDR2 SVGAGI (reference sequence). The CDR3 consists of 14 residues. DNA of the CDR3: TGTGCCAGCAACCGCCTCCCAGCGAGGGAAGGCTACACCTTC. Protein sequence: CASNRLPAREGYTF.

The genes are TRBV5-8 and TRBJ2-1, with TRBD2 identical over 10 bases. Trimming cost V 4 bases and J 6 bases; bases outside gene matches: 10. Germline CDR1 and CDR2: SGHTS and YDEGEE. The CDR3 totals 16 residues. The CDR3 reads CASSRDTSGNPNEQFF. For the CDR3, the DNA is TGTGCCAGCAGCCGTGATACTAGCGGGAACCCCAATGAGCAGTTCTTC. The complete variable domain, with remaining parts taken from reference TRBV5-8 and TRBJ2-1, reads EAGVTQSPTHLIKTRGQQATLRCSPISGHTSVYWYQQALGLGLQFLLWYDEGEERNRGNFPPRFSGRQFPNYSSELNVNALELEDSALYLCASSRDTSGNPNEQFFGPGTRLTVL.

J is TRBJ2-1 and V is TRBV11-3; tentatively, D is TRBD1 (5 bases). Germline-derived CDR1 and CDR2 are SGHNT and YENEEA. V lost 2 bases to trimming and J lost 6 bases, with 11 bases between them. The CDR3 runs 14 residues. CDR3 protein: CASSLRGGRNEQFF. DNA of the CDR3: TGTGCCAGCAGCTTAAGGGGCGGTCGCAATGAGCAGTTCTTC.

V gene TRBV2 combines with J gene TRBJ2-7; D is uncertain. This CDR3 comprises 15 residues. The V end was cut by 1 base, the J end by 1 base, with 11 bases between. Per germline, CDR1 SNHLY and CDR2 FYNNEI. This CDR3 is CASSEETLNSYEQYV. CDR3 sequence (DNA): TGTGCCAGCAGTGAAGAGACACTCAATTCCTACGAGCAGTACGTC.

The chain joins TRBV19 to TRBJ1-1, with D possibly matching TRBD1 (5 bases). The CDR3 has 13 amino acids. V was cut by 3 bases and J by 6 bases, with 11 bases left in between. In germline, CDR1 is LNHDA, CDR2 SQIVND (reference sequence). CDR3 bases: TGTGCCAGTAGTATTCTAACCAGGGCTGAAGCTTTCTTT. Translated, it gives CASSILTRAEAFF.

The rearrangement uses TRBV28 and TRBJ2-2; 7 nucleotides agree with TRBD1. CDR1 is MDHEN and CDR2 is SYDVKM in the germline V gene. Trimming at V came to 5 bases and at J to 0 bases, leaving 3 bases not matched to a gene. The CDR3 runs 15 residues. The DNA of the CDR3 is TGTGCCAGCAGTAGGGACAGCACGAACACCGGGGAGCTGTTTTTT. Its translation is CASSRDSTNTGELFF.

The chain has TRBV4-2 and TRBJ1-5, with D possibly matching TRBD1 (5 bases). This CDR3 has 15 residues. CDR1 and CDR2 from the germline V gene are LGHNA and YNFKEQ. V lost 4 bases and J 2 bases, leaving 12 bases between the germline ends. CDR3 sequence: CASSPDRGGNQPQHF. The CDR3, as DNA: TGTGCCAGCAGCCCCGACAGAGGAGGCAATCAGCCCCAGCATTTT.

The chain couples TRBV15 to TRBJ2-5; 7 bases fit TRBD1. The DNA end favors TRBJ2-7, so the J call may be wrong. This CDR3 is built from 15 residues. CDR1 and CDR2 (germline): LNHNV, YYDKDF (reference sequence). Here the CDR3 DNA reads TGTGCCACCAGCAGTTTAGGGGGCGTTTTGGACGAGCAGTACTTC. Its translation is CATSSLGGVLDEQYF.

This clone was seen only a few times. The chain is built from TRBV29-1 and TRBJ2-1; TRBD2 agrees at 9 bases. The CDR3 consists of 14 residues. Germline V gene lookup returns CDR1 SQVTM and CDR2 ANQGSEA. Unmatched junction bases numbered 15, after V lost 2 bases and J lost 16 bases. The CDR3 loop reads CSVEPYNPGTSYFF. DNA of the CDR3: TGCAGCGTTGAACCCTACAACCCGGGGACTAGCTATTTCTTC.

The chain carries TRBV30 and TRBJ2-1; 8 positions agree with TRBD2. The CDR3 is made up of 12 amino acids. J gave up 4 bases and V 5 bases, and 1 base lay outside the gene matches. CDR1 is GTSNPN and CDR2 is SVGIG in the germline V gene (reference sequence). CDR3 protein: CAWLAGYNEQFF. CDR3 coding DNA: TGTGCCTGGCTAGCGGGTTACAATGAGCAGTTCTTC.

CDR3 loop: CASSDPLAGVYEQYF. For the CDR3, the DNA is TGTGCCAGCAGTGACCCACTAGCGGGAGTCTACGAGCAGTACTTC. The chain couples TRBV2 to TRBJ2-7; TRBD2 matches 11 bases. The trim removed 3 bases at V and 3 bases at J, leaving 4 bases unmatched. Germline CDR1 and CDR2: SNHLY and FYNNEI. CDR3 length: 15 amino acids.

The gene calls are TRBV11-2 and TRBJ2-1; 7 bases are shared with TRBD2. V lost 1 base, J lost 5 bases, and 8 bases stayed unmatched. The CDR3 is made up of 16 amino acids. Per germline, CDR1 SGHAT and CDR2 FQNNGV. The CDR3 here is CASSLGPRGSNNEQFF. The CDR3 bases are TGTGCCAGCAGCTTAGGGCCTCGCGGGAGCAACAATGAGCAGTTCTTC.

The chain employs TRBV6-6 and TRBJ2-2; D is undetermined. The V gene lost 2 bases and the J gene lost 5 bases, with 9 bases spanning the gap. There are 14 residues in the CDR3. Germline V CDR1 and CDR2: MNHNY, SVGAGI (reference sequence). CDR3 amino acids: CASSYEPVTGELFF. CDR3 nucleotide sequence: TGTGCCAGCAGTTACGAGCCCGTTACCGGGGAGCTGTTTTTT.